These 3 T cell receptor beta chains came from one sample sequenced in a study of blood T cell repertoires in COVID-19. Clones were read by immunoSEQ multiplex PCR, and TCRdb kept only the in-frame ones, dropping some. The sample records 45,000 to 50,000 clones, approximately 80% being singletons. Specimen: peripheral blood. The receptors come from a man aged 65-85 years with acute or convalescent COVID-19.

The chain has TRBV6-5 and TRBJ2-7; weak D call: TRBD1 (6 bases). In germline, CDR1 is MNHEY, CDR2 SVGAGI. With 8 bases removed from V and 0 bases from J, the gap between germline ends came to 11 bases. The CDR3 runs 13 residues. The CDR3 sequence is CASSDSFSYEQYF. The CDR3 bases are TGTGCCAGCTCGGACAGTTTCTCCTACGAGCAGTACTTC.

The chain recombines TRBV30 with TRBJ1-3; TRBD1 is a possible D gene (6 bases). The length of the CDR3 is 15 residues. V was pared by 2 bases and J by 3 bases, with 14 bases between. The germline V gene has CDR1 GTSNPN and CDR2 SVGIG (reference sequence). CDR3 protein: CAWSPRGIGGNTIYF. The CDR3 nucleotides read TGTGCCTGGAGTCCCAGGGGAATTGGTGGAAACACCATATATTTT.

The rearrangement joins TRBV7-2 to TRBJ1-1, with D maybe TRBD1 (6 bases). Germline loops: CDR1 SGHTA, CDR2 FQGNSA. CDR3 length equals 13 residues. The V and J ends lost 5 bases and 2 bases respectively, with 9 bases between them. CDR3 DNA sequence: TGTGCCAGCAGCCCAGGGACAAACACTGAAGCTTTCTTT. Translation: CASSPGTNTEAFF.